This T cell receptor (beta chain) emerged from a study of control samples from healthy donors and cancer patients. The protocol was immunoSEQ multiplex PCR, while the TCRdb copy is restricted to in-frame clones and leaves out a portion. The sample has fewer than 200,000 clones, 85% to 95% seen once. The junction had 6 bases not matched to a gene; V was cut back by 8 bases and J by 2 bases. Germline assignment: CDR1 KGHSH and CDR2 LQKENI. The CDR3 consists of 15 residues. The sample comprised blood. The receptor's source is a man between 18 and 35 years old in good health. The chain recombines TRBV18 with TRBJ2-5; 12 positions match TRBD2. The CDR3 loop reads CASRTSGGQQETQYF. CDR3 in DNA: TGTGCCAGCCGCACTAGCGGGGGGCAACAAGAGACCCAGTACTTC.